This T cell receptor (beta chain) was retrieved from a study of cytomegalovirus exposure and HLA in healthy donors. The PCR had 60 Vbeta and 13 Jbeta primers. Some clones are missing from TCRdb's copy, which holds only in-frame ones; the method was immunoSEQ multiplex PCR. The data contain roughly 160,000 clones, less than 90% of them singletons. CDR3 size: 15 residues. From germline, CDR1 is SEHNR and CDR2 FQNEAQ (reference sequence). V was clipped by 5 bases and J by 5 bases; unmatched bases: 10. This TCR derives from a man aged 30 to 39 in good health and CMV-seronegative. This chain links TRBV7-9 with TRBJ2-5; 8 positions agree with TRBD2. The sequencing sample was made of PBMCs. DNA for the CDR3: TGTGCCAGCAGCCCCGAAACGGGGGGGCCGGAGACCCAGTACTTC. This gives the protein CASSPETGGPETQYF. Drawing the rest from reference TRBV7-9 and TRBJ2-5, the complete variable domain is DTGVSQNPRHKITKRGQNVTFRCDPISEHNRLYWYRQTLGQGPEFLTYFQNEAQLEKSRLLSDRFSAERPKGSFSTLEIQRTEQGDSAMYLCASSPETGGPETQYFGPGTRLLVL.